What follows describes a single T cell receptor (beta chain). Per the authors' pipeline: Estimation of nucleated cell counts relied on the amplification of reference gene primers. The data were produced by immunoSEQ multiplex PCR, yet TCRdb's version contains in-frame clones alone and is incomplete. The V and J calls and the clone size are those of that table, but D and trimming were determined from the DNA. Of around 37,000 clones in the sample, less than 80% were seen once. This entry belongs to a study of blood T cell repertoires in COVID-19. At the level of the study: Acute-phase and convalescent COVID-19 samples originated in the United States, Italy and Spain. Sample material is recorded as cDNA or gDNA derived from T cells, B-cell-depleted T cells, or PBMCs.

V was pared by 5 bases and J by 6 bases, with 14 bases between. CDR3 length: 14 amino acids. Germline CDR1 MNHEY, CDR2 SMNVEV (reference sequence). Patients at the Seattle site were enrolled during active infection and followed longitudinally. This chain uses TRBV27 with TRBJ2-1, with D tentatively TRBD2 (7 bases). Sequencing input: peripheral blood. This TCR was recovered from an older man with COVID-19, enrolled during active disease. DNA of the CDR3: TGTGCCAGCAGTGCCTCAAGGGGGGGCAATGAGCAGTTCTTC. Amino acid sequence: CASSASRGGNEQFF.